The 14 T cell receptor beta chains given below trace back to one sample, sequenced in a study of shared clonotypes between healthy human individuals. In the naive CD8 group, cells lacked CD45RO and were positively selected for CCR7, so terminally differentiated effector memory CD45RA+ cells were left out. Profiled with immunoSEQ multiplex PCR; TCRdb holds only in-frame clones, not every one. The table shows roughly 2,000,000 clones, with 85% to 95% occurring only once. Specimen: naive CD8+ T cells sorted from blood. These receptors were obtained from a man between 18 and 35 years old in good health.

In this sample, this clone turned up once. V is TRBV5-6 and J is TRBJ2-7, with a possible D match to TRBD2 (5 bases). V lost 4 bases and J 2 bases, leaving 16 bases between the germline ends. This CDR3 region has 15 residues. Germline loops: CDR1 SGHDT, CDR2 YYEEEE. CDR3 sequence reads: CASSTGSVIPYEQYF. The CDR3 nucleotides are TGTGCCAGCAGCACGGGATCGGTTATCCCCTACGAGCAGTACTTC.

The genes are TRBV2 and TRBJ2-7; TRBD2 matches at 12 bases. Looked up from germline, CDR1 is SNHLY and CDR2 is FYNNEI. J was trimmed by 5 bases and V by 4 bases; bases with no gene match: 6. There are 15 residues in the CDR3. CDR3 protein: CASSGTSGNPDEQYF. CDR3 in DNA: TGTGCCAGCAGTGGGACTAGCGGGAATCCCGACGAGCAGTACTTC.

The chain is built from TRBV30 and TRBJ1-1; D is unclear. Germline values: CDR1 GTSNPN, CDR2 SVGIG (reference sequence). V shed 0 bases and J shed 0 bases, with 11 bases lying between them. The CDR3 is 15 amino acids. The CDR3 DNA reads as TGTGCCTGGAGTGTCGTTGAGGGAATGAACACTGAAGCTTTCTTT. Amino acids: CAWSVVEGMNTEAFF.

V is TRBV13 and J is TRBJ2-1, with 10 positions matching TRBD2. The CDR3 is 16 residues long. V shed 3 bases, J shed 5 bases, and the junction held 7 bases outside the gene matches. Germline V lookup: CDR1 PRHDT, CDR2 FYEKMQ (reference sequence). CDR3 bases: TGTGCCAGCAGCTTTAGGTCGCTAGCGGGAGACAATGAGCAGTTCTTC. It yields the protein CASSFRSLAGDNEQFF.

On this clone itself: Other nucleotide sequences from this sample produce the same CDR3. The chain has TRBV5-6 and TRBJ2-7, with 10 bases identical to TRBD2. Trimming at V came to 4 bases and at J to 3 bases, leaving 4 bases not matched to a gene. CDR3 size: 14 residues. Germline lookup yields CDR1 SGHDT and CDR2 YYEEEE. CDR3 nucleotides: TGTGCCAGCAGCCCCGGACTAGCGGTCTACGAGCAGTACTTC. Translating gives CASSPGLAVYEQYF.

The chain combines TRBV10-2 with TRBJ1-1; TRBD1 aligns across 9 bases. The V segment lost 8 bases and the J segment 0 bases; nucleotides outside the gene matches: 10. Germline V CDR1 and CDR2: WSHSY, SAAADI. The CDR3 sequence is 16 residues long. The CDR3 sequence is CASRATGGVVNTEAFF. DNA for the CDR3: TGCGCCAGCCGAGCTACAGGGGGCGTCGTGAACACTGAAGCTTTCTTT.

This CDR3 is CAWALQGYEQYF. The CDR3 DNA is TGTGCCTGGGCCCTGCAGGGCTACGAGCAGTACTTC. The chain recombines TRBV30 with TRBJ2-7, with D possibly being TRBD1 (5 bases). This CDR3 is built from 12 residues. V was trimmed by 5 bases and J by 3 bases, leaving 11 bases between them. Germline-derived CDR1 and CDR2 are GTSNPN and SVGIG (reference sequence).

V is TRBV9 and J is TRBJ2-1; D is possibly TRBD2 (6 bases). The CDR3 loop spans 14 amino acids. Trimming removed 2 bases at V and 8 bases at J, with 14 bases between. The germline V gene has CDR1 SGDLS and CDR2 YYNGEE. The chain's CDR3 is CASSVFGGVDEQFF. As DNA, the CDR3 is TGTGCCAGCAGCGTTTTCGGCGGGGTGGATGAGCAGTTCTTC.

The rearrangement joins TRBV5-6 to TRBJ1-5; D might be TRBD1 (6 bases). Germline CDR1 reads SGHDT; CDR2 reads YYEEEE. V was cut by 2 bases and J by 6 bases, with 12 bases left in between. This CDR3 contains 14 residues. CDR3 loop: CASSFGDTAQPQHF. The DNA for the CDR3 is TGTGCCAGCAGCTTTGGGGACACGGCTCAGCCCCAGCATTTT.

The gene calls are TRBV10-1 and TRBJ2-3, with 7 bases identical to TRBD1. This CDR3 has 12 amino acids. CDR1 is WNHNN, CDR2 SYGVQD, per germline (reference sequence). The J segment lost 8 bases and the V segment lost 6 bases, leaving 5 bases of the junction unmatched. The CDR3 sequence: CASSHRGTTQYF. The CDR3 DNA sequence: TGCGCCAGCAGCCACAGGGGCACTACGCAGTATTTT.

The chain uses TRBV4-3 and TRBJ1-2; TRBD1 might be the D (6 bases). The length of the CDR3 is 14 residues. The germline V gene has CDR1 LGHNA and CDR2 YSLEER. Trimming removed 1 base at V and 5 bases at J, with 11 bases between. CDR3 sequence (DNA): TGCGCCAGCAGCCAAGTTGGGGACATTTATGGCTACACCTTC. Amino acids: CASSQVGDIYGYTF.

The chain uses TRBV6-1 and TRBJ2-7; D may be TRBD1 or TRBD2 (5 bases each). This CDR3 has 15 residues. Trimming shortened V by 0 bases and J by 3 bases, and 12 bases separated the two germline ends. The germline V gene has CDR1 MNHNS and CDR2 SASEGT. The CDR3 DNA follows: TGTGCCAGCAGTGAAGCCACGGGGACCCTCTACGAGCAGTACTTC. Protein: CASSEATGTLYEQYF.

The chain recombines TRBV7-9 with TRBJ1-4; possibly TRBD1 for D (5 bases). V was pared by 2 bases and J by 7 bases, with 14 bases between. The CDR3 covers 15 residues. From germline, CDR1 is SEHNR and CDR2 FQNEAQ (reference sequence). CDR3 protein: CASSLNDYRTEKLFF. CDR3 sequence (DNA): TGTGCCAGCAGCTTAAACGACTACAGGACTGAAAAACTGTTTTTT.

As for this clone: This CDR3 is also generated by other DNA sequences in the sample. This chain uses TRBV27 with TRBJ2-6; D is ambiguous. The CDR3 totals 15 residues. Germline V CDR1 and CDR2: MNHEY, SMNVEV (reference sequence). Trimming cost V 2 bases and J 0 bases, with 5 bases left between them. The CDR3 loop is CASSLSSSGANVLTF. The CDR3 DNA reads TGTGCCAGCAGTTTAAGCAGCTCTGGGGCCAACGTCCTGACTTTC.